These 17 T cell receptor beta chains came from one sample sequenced in a study of spatial heterogeneity in lung cancer. Time point here: sample taken at primary tumor resection. The sequenced material consisted of unsorted whole RNA from tumor, nontumor lung or frozen PBMC. TCRdb reanalysed the 5' RACE reads using MiXCR and keeps one entry per CDR3 protein. The data contain about 17,000 distinct CDR3 sequences, about a fifth of them seen just once; the ten biggest clones take up roughly a fifth. The source material was PBMCs, sampled at surgery. The source is a female donor with early-stage non-small cell lung cancer.

V and J are TRBV20-1 and TRBJ2-1; D not resolved. This CDR3 region has 16 residues. V was shortened by 0 bases and J by 5 bases, with 17 bases between the two germline ends. CDR1 is DFQATT and CDR2 is SNEGSKA in the germline V gene (reference sequence). This chain's CDR3 is CSAREVVFNHNNEQFF. CDR3 in DNA: TGCAGTGCTAGAGAGGTAGTATTCAACCATAACAATGAGCAGTTCTTC.

This clonotype appeared many times. The CDR3 region has the DNA TGTGCCAGCAGCCGGGACGGGGGAAGGAGGGAGCAGTACTTC. Translation gives CASSRDGGRREQYF. V and J are TRBV7-2 and TRBJ2-7; D perhaps matches TRBD2 (6 bases). V lost 5 bases and J 7 bases, leaving 18 bases between the germline ends. Germline lookup yields CDR1 SGHTA and CDR2 FQGNSA. The CDR3 extends over 14 amino acids.

This rearrangement joins TRBV19 to TRBJ2-1, with TRBD2 matching 8 bases. Germline V gene sequence: CDR1 LNHDA, CDR2 SQIVND (reference sequence). CDR3 length: 14 residues. The V segment lost 3 bases and the J segment 9 bases; nucleotides outside the gene matches: 7. The CDR3 DNA is TGTGCCAGTAGTATTTGGCGGGAGGCAAGTGAGCAGTTCTTC. It encodes CASSIWREASEQFF.

This clonotype was recorded many times. The V call is TRBV7-2, the J call TRBJ2-6; TRBD1 might be the D (6 bases). The CDR3 runs to 16 residues. Trimming took off 5 bases at V and 4 bases at J, with 15 bases between the two ends. Germline V gene sequence: CDR1 SGHTA, CDR2 FQGNSA. CDR3 DNA sequence: TGTGCCAGCAGCGCTCAACCAGGGGTAGGGGCCAACGTCCTGACTTTC. This codes for CASSAQPGVGANVLTF.

In its sample, this clonotype was seen many times. The chain is built from TRBV19 and TRBJ1-1; tentative D call: TRBD1 (5 bases). Germline V CDR1 and CDR2: LNHDA, SQIVND (reference sequence). Trimming stripped 6 bases from V and 4 bases from J, with 15 bases between. This CDR3 comprises 14 residues. This chain's CDR3 is CASSRAGMGTEAFF. In DNA, the CDR3 is TGTGCCAGTAGCCGGGCAGGGATGGGCACTGAAGCTTTCTTT.

In this sample, this clonotype turned up many times. The chain joins TRBV4-3 to TRBJ2-7; the D gene is possibly TRBD2 (6 bases). Trimming left V 5 bases short and J 7 bases short, with 18 bases between. The CDR3 is 14 residues long. CDR1 LGHNA and CDR2 YSLEER come from the germline V gene. The DNA of the CDR3 is TGCGCCAGCAGCACGCGGGACCCCGGAAGGGAGCAGTACTTC. Amino acids: CASSTRDPGREQYF.

This clonotype was recorded many times. The genes are TRBV20-1 and TRBJ1-1, with TRBD1 identical over 11 bases. The CDR3 length is 13 residues. The ends lost 7 bases at V and 6 bases at J; junction bases unmatched: 7. The germline V gene has CDR1 DFQATT and CDR2 SNEGSKA (reference sequence). In DNA, the CDR3 is TGCAGTGGGGGGACAGGGGGTATCGCTGAAGCTTTCTTT. Its protein is CSGGTGGIAEAFF.

This clonotype came up many times. The CDR3 loop reads CASSPSGQKGETQYF. The CDR3 bases are TGTGCCAGCAGCCCGTCGGGACAGAAGGGAGAGACCCAGTACTTC. The chain joins TRBV7-9 to TRBJ2-5, with 7 bases that match TRBD1. Germline V gene lookup returns CDR1 SEHNR and CDR2 FQNEAQ (reference sequence). Trimming at V came to 5 bases and at J to 4 bases, leaving 10 bases not matched to a gene. The CDR3 is 15 amino acids.

V gene TRBV2 combines with J gene TRBJ1-2; D uncertain. Deletions cut 3 bases from V and 3 bases from J, with 5 bases between. Per germline, CDR1 SNHLY and CDR2 FYNNEI. The length of the CDR3 is 12 residues. CDR3 coding DNA: TGTGCCAGCAGTGAGCAAGACTATGGCTACACCTTC. This encodes CASSEQDYGYTF.

This clonotype was seen ten or more times. The chain links TRBV15 to TRBJ2-7; possible D gene TRBD2, 6 bases. With 1 base removed from V and 4 bases from J, the gap between germline ends came to 17 bases. There are 16 residues in the CDR3. Germline loops: CDR1 LNHNV, CDR2 YYDKDF (reference sequence). The chain's CDR3 is CATSRVPYGSKYEQYF. The CDR3 DNA reads TGTGCCACCAGCAGAGTCCCATACGGGAGTAAATACGAGCAGTACTTC.

This clonotype was seen at least ten times. The chain carries TRBV28 and TRBJ1-5; no clear D. V shed 7 bases and J shed 2 bases, with 6 bases lying between them. CDR3 size: 12 residues. CDR1 and CDR2 from the germline V gene are MDHEN and SYDVKM. CDR3 nucleotides: TGTGCCAGCACCCATGGCAATCAGCCCCAGCATTTT. It translates to CASTHGNQPQHF.

At least ten counts were recorded for this clonotype. For the CDR3, the DNA is TGTGCCACCAGTGAACCCGGGACAGGGGGCTTGCAGACCCAGTACTTC. Protein sequence: CATSEPGTGGLQTQYF. The V and J genes are TRBV24-1 and TRBJ2-5, with 12 bases identical to TRBD1. J gave up 6 bases and V 4 bases, and 8 bases lay outside the gene matches. CDR1 is KGHDR and CDR2 is SFDVKD in the germline V gene. The CDR3 sequence is 16 residues long.

CDR3 DNA: TGTGCCAGCAGTTACTCAACTACAGTCGGCTACACCTTC. Residues: CASSYSTTVGYTF. V gene TRBV6-5 combines with J gene TRBJ1-2; no definite D call. The CDR3 runs 13 residues. CDR1 MNHEY and CDR2 SVGAGI come from the germline V gene. V lost 0 bases, J lost 8 bases, and 10 bases lay in between.

J is TRBJ2-5 and V is TRBV15; D ambiguous. This CDR3 spans 13 amino acids. The germline CDR1 and CDR2 sequences are LNHNV and YYDKDF (reference sequence). The germline V and J ends were trimmed by 0 bases and 4 bases, with 6 bases remaining between them. The CDR3 sequence: CATSRDGRETQYF. In nucleotides, the CDR3 is TGTGCCACCAGCAGAGATGGCAGAGAGACCCAGTACTTC.

This clonotype is classed as medium-sized. The chain joins TRBV6-4 to TRBJ2-1; the match to TRBD2 covers 10 bases. V gave up 3 bases and J gave up 9 bases; unmatched junction bases: 11. This CDR3 has 16 amino acids. Per germline, CDR1 MRHNA and CDR2 SNTAGT. The DNA of the CDR3 is TGTGCCAGCAGTGATAGGGTAGCGGGAGGTCTCAGTGAGCAGTTCTTC. It codes for CASSDRVAGGLSEQFF.

This clonotype was found many times. This chain connects TRBV5-1 to TRBJ2-7; tentatively, D is TRBD1 (6 bases). The CDR3 extends over 13 amino acids. CDR1 SGHRS and CDR2 YFSETQ come from the germline V gene. With 5 bases removed from V and 6 bases from J, the gap between germline ends came to 15 bases. CDR3 sequence (DNA): TGCGCCAGCAGACAACAGGGATCTAGCGAGCAGTACTTC. Amino acid sequence: CASRQQGSSEQYF.

This clonotype was picked up many times. V usage is TRBV7-3 and J usage is TRBJ2-7; 9 positions match TRBD1. Per germline, CDR1 SGHTA and CDR2 FQGTGA. The V and J ends lost 5 bases and 3 bases, in that order; junction bases with no gene match: 2. CDR3 size: 13 residues. CDR3 nucleotides: TGTGCCAGCAGCCGGGACAGGGACTACGAGCAGTACTTC. It is translated as CASSRDRDYEQYF. Variable domain in full (rest from reference TRBV7-3 and TRBJ2-7): GAGVSQTPSNKVTEKGKYVELRCDPISGHTALYWYRQSLGQGPEFLIYFQGTGAADDSGLPNDRFFAVRPEGSVSTLKIQRTERGDSAVYLCASSRDRDYEQYFGPGTRLTVT.